The rows below give T cell receptor beta chains drawn from one sample of a study of blood T cell repertoires in COVID-19. Generated by immunoSEQ multiplex PCR, the TCRdb table keeps only in-frame clones and is missing some. Here the sample spans under 130,000 clones, around 83% being singletons. The sample comprised peripheral blood. The source of these receptors is a woman older than 75 with acute or convalescent COVID-19. CDR3s include the opening cysteine and the closing phenylalanine or tryptophan. Fields, in order: CDR3 DNA, CDR3 protein, D gene, clone size, V gene, J gene. D genes are given only for firm matches. Clone size is not always given. Where it is, it says once, few, many or a class for expanded clones.

DNA: TGTGCCAGCAGCGGGGAGACGGGCGGTAATTCACCCCTCCACTTT
CDR3: CASSGETGGNSPLHF
D: -
size: -
V: TRBV9
J: TRBJ1-6

DNA: TGTGCCATCAGTGCTGGGACAGGGAGGACCTCTGGGGCCAACGTCCTGACTTTC
CDR3: CAISAGTGRTSGANVLTF
D: TRBD1
size: -
V: TRBV10-3
J: TRBJ2-6

DNA: TGTGCCAGCAGTCCGGTCAGGGGCAGAAAAAACATTCAGTACTTC
CDR3: CASSPVRGRKNIQYF
D: -
size: -
V: TRBV28
J: TRBJ2-4

DNA: TGTGCCAGCACCCAACAGGGGGAGACCTACGAGCAGTACTTC
CDR3: CASTQQGETYEQYF
D: TRBD1
size: once
V: TRBV28
J: TRBJ2-7

DNA: TGTGCCAGCAGTCCGGTGGGGCGGGAGACCCAGTACTTC
CDR3: CASSPVGRETQYF
D: -
size: -
V: TRBV7-2
J: TRBJ2-5

DNA: TGTGCCAGCAGCTTAGGAGGTACGCAGTATTTT
CDR3: CASSLGGTQYF
D: -
size: few
V: TRBV11-2
J: TRBJ2-3

DNA: TGTGCCAGCAGTCACTACAGGGCCGGCGGAGAGACCCAGTACTTC
CDR3: CASSHYRAGGETQYF
D: -
size: -
V: TRBV6-2/TRBV6-3
J: TRBJ2-5

DNA: TGTGCCAGCAGCCCCCGGGATCCCTTCGATGGCTACACCTTC
CDR3: CASSPRDPFDGYTF
D: -
size: -
V: TRBV7-2
J: TRBJ1-2

DNA: TGTGCCAGCAGTCAGGCGCAGGGATTCGAGCAGTACTTC
CDR3: CASSQAQGFEQYF
D: -
size: -
V: TRBV6-5
J: TRBJ2-7

DNA: TGCGCCAGCAGCGAAGGACAGGGGGCGAACACAGATACGCAGTATTTT
CDR3: CASSEGQGANTDTQYF
D: TRBD1
size: -
V: TRBV4-1
J: TRBJ2-3

DNA: TGTGCCAGCAGCGTAAGAGGGACTGTGGCAGATACGCAGTATTTT
CDR3: CASSVRGTVADTQYF
D: -
size: -
V: TRBV9
J: TRBJ2-3

DNA: TGTGCCATCAGTGGCGGGACAGGGGGCCAAGAGACCCAGTACTTC
CDR3: CAISGGTGGQETQYF
D: TRBD1
size: few
V: TRBV10-3
J: TRBJ2-5

DNA: TGTGCCAGTAGTATGACCGGGACTAGCGGGAGCGAGCAGTACTTC
CDR3: CASSMTGTSGSEQYF
D: TRBD2
size: -
V: TRBV19
J: TRBJ2-7

DNA: TGTGCCAGCAGCGGGACAGGGATGTGGGAGACCCAGTACTTC
CDR3: CASSGTGMWETQYF
D: TRBD1
size: -
V: TRBV9
J: TRBJ2-5

DNA: TGTGCCAGCAGCCCCGCGTTGGGCGGCTACACCTTC
CDR3: CASSPALGGYTF
D: -
size: -
V: TRBV5-4
J: TRBJ1-2

DNA: TGTGCCAGCAGCCTGGGGGGCTTCCCCCCTTATGGCTACACCTTC
CDR3: CASSLGGFPPYGYTF
D: -
size: -
V: TRBV5-6
J: TRBJ1-2

DNA: TGTGCCAGCAGCCAAGTTCGCGGGAGGGGCTACGAGCAGTACTTC
CDR3: CASSQVRGRGYEQYF
D: TRBD2
size: -
V: TRBV4-2
J: TRBJ2-7

DNA: TGTGCCAGCAGTTACTCAGGGACAGTCACCGGGGAGCTGTTTTTT
CDR3: CASSYSGTVTGELFF
D: TRBD1
size: few
V: TRBV6-5
J: TRBJ2-2